This T cell receptor beta chain was identified in a study of blood T cell repertoires in COVID-19. Study-level background: Spain, Italy and the United States supplied samples that represented acute and convalescent COVID-19. PBMCs, B-cell-depleted T cells, or T cells were the source of the cDNA or gDNA that made up the material.

As originally analysed: Reference gene primer amplification gave estimated nucleated cell counts. This table comes from immunoSEQ multiplex PCR, and its TCRdb copy is limited to in-frame clones, with some not included. V and J calls and clone size are as listed in that table; D and trimming were resolved from the DNA. The sample has 70,000 or so clones; around 83% are singletons. CDR3 length equals 15 residues. Trimming pared 4 bases from V and 7 bases from J, leaving 17 bases between. Germline V gene data show CDR1 as ENHRY and CDR2 as SYGVKD. This clonotype originated in a man in his forties or fifties with acute or convalescent COVID-19. The rearrangement joins TRBV10-3 to TRBJ1-5; D uncertain. The sample taken for sequencing was peripheral blood. CDR3 amino acids: CAISAGPNVEQPQHF. DNA of the CDR3: TGTGCCATCAGTGCGGGTCCCAACGTTGAACAGCCCCAGCATTTT.